What follows describes a single T cell receptor (beta chain). V was pared by 3 bases and J by 6 bases, with 12 bases between. The CDR3 has 13 amino acids. Germline V CDR1 and CDR2: SGDLS, YYNGEE. Profiled with immunoSEQ multiplex PCR; TCRdb holds only in-frame clones, not every one. The sample holds tens of thousands of clones, about 90% seen once. These data originate in a study of T cell changes during pregnancy in multiple sclerosis. The genes are TRBV9 and TRBJ1-2; a weak D match, TRBD1 (6 bases). The TCR comes from a female donor in good health, serving as a control in a pregnancy study. Some clones in this sample may be carry-over from other donors' samples. The sequences come from PBMCs, collected in the first trimester of pregnancy. This chain's CDR3 is CASSEQGFNGYTF. CDR3 bases: TGTGCCAGCAGCGAACAGGGTTTTAATGGCTACACCTTC.